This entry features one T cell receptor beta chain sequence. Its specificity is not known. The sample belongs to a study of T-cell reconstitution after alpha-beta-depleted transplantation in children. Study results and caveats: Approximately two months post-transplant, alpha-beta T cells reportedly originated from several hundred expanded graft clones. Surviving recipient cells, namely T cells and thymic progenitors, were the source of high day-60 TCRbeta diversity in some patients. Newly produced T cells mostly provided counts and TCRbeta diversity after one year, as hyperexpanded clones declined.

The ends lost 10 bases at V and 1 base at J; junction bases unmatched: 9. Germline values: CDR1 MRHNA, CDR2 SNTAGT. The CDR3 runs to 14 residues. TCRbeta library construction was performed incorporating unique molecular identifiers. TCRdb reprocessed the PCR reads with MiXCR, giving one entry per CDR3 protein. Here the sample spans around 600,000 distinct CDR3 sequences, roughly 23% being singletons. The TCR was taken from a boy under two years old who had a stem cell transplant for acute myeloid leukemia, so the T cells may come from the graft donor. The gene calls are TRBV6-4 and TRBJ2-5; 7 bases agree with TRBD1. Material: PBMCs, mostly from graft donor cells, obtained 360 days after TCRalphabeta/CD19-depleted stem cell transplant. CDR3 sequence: CANGSRDSQETQYF. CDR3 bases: TGTGCCAACGGTTCCCGGGACAGCCAAGAGACCCAGTACTTC.